The following is a T cell receptor (beta chain) sequence with its context. The antigen this receptor binds is unknown. The data were obtained in a study of cytomegalovirus exposure and HLA in healthy donors (dated by TCRdb to the late 2010s). Context from the whole study: According to an earlier analysis of 587 of the donors, roughly 180 million T cells yielded over 90 million unique TCR beta sequences and 276 Gb of sequence data. An early release that covered about 600 HLA-typed donors contained approximately 290 gigabases of sequencing data and some 87 million unique TCR sequences. Of the 398 genotyped donors, around 81% fell in the genetic ancestry cluster associated with self-reported Caucasian donors. The study was designed to test whether signatures of past pathogen exposure could be identified by cataloging public T cell receptors. The study profiled the T cell repertoires of 666 subjects by immunosequencing and related them to cytomegalovirus serostatus. Besides the first cohort of hundreds of subjects, a separate validation cohort made up of over 100 different subjects was used. To predict cytomegalovirus infection status, the study combined high-throughput TCR immunosequencing, statistical association of individual TCRs with disease status, and machine learning. In a later analysis, previously published TCR beta repertoires from 500 to 750 donors were re-analyzed and high-resolution HLA genotyping was added so that TCR occurrence patterns could be studied. Rather than drawing on any new phenotypic data, the later analysis identified candidate immune exposures from TCR beta sequences and the way those sequences occurred across donors. An earlier analysis of 450 to 750 of the donors used high-throughput TCR beta sequencing to judge whether each TCR beta V gene segment behaved as functional or pseudogenic. Donor age, sex, ethnicity and CMV serostatus were collected together with the repertoire data. A later genetic analysis used genome-wide SNP genotypes for about three fifths of the 666 donors, treating that subset as a discovery cohort. All discovery cohort repertoires had been generated using a single sequencing platform. Both class I and class II loci were covered by HLA typing, at four-digit resolution. Typing coverage differed by locus: A, B, C, DRB1 and DQB1 were typed in about 629-640 donors, DQA1 in 522, DPA1 in some 600, and DPB1 in roughly 450. A handful of DR-DQ haplotypes were handled as single units for association and clustering because linkage in the cohort was strong. Among about 410 genotyped donors of the cohort, an average of around 240,000 unique TCR beta nucleotide sequences was sequenced per donor, of which approximately 19% were non-productive. The paper's findings and limits, for the study overall: Sequencing depth was assumed to be roughly uniform across donors in the presence/absence analyses, though that assumption may not hold. V-gene and J-gene trimming of TCR beta chains was associated with a missense DCLRE1C variant in a later genetic analysis, and the association was replicated in an independent cohort. Compared with the approximately 600-donor mean, donors in an Asian-associated ancestry cluster had fewer N-insertions in productive TCRs, according to a later genetic analysis. When HLA alleles, especially DR and DQ, strongly co-occurred, attributing TCR associations to individual alleles was difficult. Because counts were too low, roughly 18 rarely observed V segments, including chromosome 9 orphons, were left out of the earlier analysis of a few hundred of the donors. In a later analysis, HLA-associated TCR beta chains showed more clonal expansion and lower generation probabilities than non-associated chains that were equally common. In a later analysis, TCR association rates were found to vary across HLA loci, with the most associated TCRs seen for DRB1 alleles and the fewest for HLA-C alleles. At a false discovery rate of 0.05, a later analysis linked under 20,000 TCR beta sequences to specific HLA alleles. A further reported finding was that TCR beta sequences accurately predicted the HLA-A and HLA-B alleles for most subjects in the first cohort. Immune exposure information for the cohort was limited to CMV serostatus. A later analysis found that most CMV-associated TCR beta chains appeared HLA-restricted, with HLA associations seemingly driven largely by CMV exposure. It was suggested by the authors that the approach could potentially be generalized to other disease states and immunological phenotypes. In an earlier analysis of some 550 of the donors, most TCR beta V segments were observed in productive rearrangements about 90% or about 30% of the time, broadly matching IMGT annotations. The study gave a list of about 170 TCR beta chains associated with cytomegalovirus. In this cohort, only TCR beta chains were sequenced, and detectable features were limited by the absence of alpha or paired-chain data. In vitro tests confirmed that a few of the cytomegalovirus-associated TCR beta chains recognize cytomegalovirus antigens. In a later analysis, several top co-occurrence clusters were reported to appear linked to parvovirus B19, influenza, CMV and Epstein-Barr virus. A cluster of highly shared sequence variants was judged likely to represent a technical artifact of the sequencing pipeline. Most TCR sequences were seen in very few donors, while some public TCRs were found in many individuals. Because some donors lacked HLA typing at each locus, the association tests relied only on the typed subset. The classifier was reported to diagnose cytomegalovirus status with high specificity and sensitivity in both the original cohort and the validation cohort. Correlated functional status among segregating V segments might be attributable to linkage disequilibrium, but an unknown experimental factor could not be ruled out. Some IMGT-functional V segments, including TRBV6-2 and TRBV6-3, could not be distinguished by the 87-base-pair reads and were therefore excluded.

Trimming removed 4 bases from V and 4 bases from J; the gene matches leave 9 bases unexplained. The CDR3 has 15 amino acids, counting the end cysteine and phenylalanine. CDR3 DNA is the only sequence kept; it has 45 bases, read in frame from the first base. Per the germline V gene (reference sequence), SGHNT is the CDR1 and YYREEE is the CDR2. Library method: the immunoSEQ multiplex PCR assay. The multiplex PCR relied on a mix of 60 forward primers for TCR Vbeta segments and 13 reverse primers for TCR Jbeta segments. Amplification of the CDR3 region of rearranged TCR beta genes was performed with a multiplex PCR assay on genomic DNA. Amplified TCR beta libraries were sequenced as 87-base-pair reads on the Illumina HiSeq System. As for the authors' bioinformatics: A later analysis counted approximately 76 million unique TCR beta chains across the 666 repertoires, and roughly 9.9 million of these chains were shared by at least two donors. A nearest-neighbor algorithm error-corrected the raw reads and collapsed the reads into unique sequences, merging closely related sequences to remove PCR and sequencing errors. V, D and J gene segments were assigned by aligning CDR3 sequences to IMGT reference sequences. For a sequence to be retained, a match of at least six nucleotides was required to both a V gene segment and a J gene segment. A rearrangement counted as productive if the CDR3 had no stop codons and remained in frame with V and J, and every other rearrangement counted as non-productive. Following IMGT convention, CDR3 was defined as the stretch from the second conserved V-encoded cysteine to the conserved J-encoded phenylalanine. Sequences without an unambiguous match to a single V gene segment were excluded from the earlier analysis of 500 to 700 of the donors. In an earlier analysis of roughly 500 of the donors, V segments were called functional above 56.7% productive rearrangements and were called segregating when the between-donor standard deviation exceeded 5%. A statistical classification framework was built to diagnose cytomegalovirus status from the catalog of TCR beta chain sequences. V and J gene assignment, in a later analysis, came from comparing TCR nucleotide sequences with IMGT/GENE-DB human TR gene sequences. In a later analysis, CDR3 sequences and most-parsimonious VDJ recombination scenarios were assigned using the TCRdist pipeline. In a later analysis, each TCR beta chain was defined by its CDR3 amino acid sequence together with its V-gene family, and reads lacking a unique V-gene family were excluded. In a later analysis, 550 to 650 highly shared, low-generation-probability nucleotide sequences were removed to address suspected cross-contamination and a sequencing artifact. For each public chain, a later analysis derived a clonal expansion index from normalized ranks of inferred template counts within each repertoire. A later analysis computed generation probabilities with a VDJ recombination model fitted to out-of-frame rearrangements, and checked the results against IGoR. In a later analysis, hypergeometric tests were used to score TCR-TCR, TCR-HLA and TCR-CMV co-occurrence, with a repertoire-size bias correction applied to TCR pairs. To estimate false discovery rates, a later analysis permuted the HLA or CMV assignments 20 times. In a later analysis, co-occurring TCRs were grouped using DBSCAN, with TCRdist sequence similarity added in when clustering inside HLA-allele-positive subsets. For co-occurrence clustering, repertoires with fewer than 30,000 or more than 120,000 public chains were excluded, along with 4 to 6 repertoires with anomalous nucleotide sharing. Entries here come from immuneACCESS through TCRdb and include only in-frame sequences with V and J called. Some clones fail to appear in such tables; in the studies checked, an unresolved V gene covers under half of the shortfall, and the cause of the remainder is unknown. D and trimming were read from the DNA, whereas the V and J calls and clone size are those reported in that table. The sample table on file contains 96,000 or so clones. The ten largest account for more than 5.5% of the sample.

The cohort consisted of some 670 healthy bone marrow donors. At the time of sampling, every cohort member was nominally healthy, though immune exposures that went unrecorded were likely present. The donor was CMV seropositive and belonged to the group of some 290 seropositive cohort members. A peripheral blood sample was provided by each donor, and peripheral blood mononuclear cells were used for TCR beta sequencing. The Qiagen DNeasy Blood Extraction Kit was used to extract genomic DNA from the blood cell samples. What was sequenced was PBMCs. The chain employs TRBV5-4 and TRBJ2-5; 8 junctional bases match TRBD2. The source of this sequence is a girl under 18 in good health and CMV-seropositive. The DNA sequence is as follows: TGTGCCAGCAGCGCGCCGGGGGGGCCGGGAGAGACCCAGTACTTC. It is translated as CASSAPGGPGETQYF.